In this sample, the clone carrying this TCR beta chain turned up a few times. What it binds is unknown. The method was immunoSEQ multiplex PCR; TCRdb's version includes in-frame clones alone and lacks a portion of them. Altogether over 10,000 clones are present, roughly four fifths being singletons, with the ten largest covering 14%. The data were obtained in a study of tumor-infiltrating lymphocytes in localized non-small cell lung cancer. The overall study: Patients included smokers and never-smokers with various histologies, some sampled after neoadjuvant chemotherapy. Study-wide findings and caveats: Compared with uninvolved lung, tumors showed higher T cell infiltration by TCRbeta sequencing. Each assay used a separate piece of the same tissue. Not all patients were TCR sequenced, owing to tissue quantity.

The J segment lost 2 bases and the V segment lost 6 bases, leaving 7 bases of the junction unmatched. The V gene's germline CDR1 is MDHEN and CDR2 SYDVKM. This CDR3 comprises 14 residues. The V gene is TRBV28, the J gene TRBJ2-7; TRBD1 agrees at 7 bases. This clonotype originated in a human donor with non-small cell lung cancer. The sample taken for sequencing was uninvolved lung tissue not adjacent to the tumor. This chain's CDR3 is CASRRGQAAYEQYF. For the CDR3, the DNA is TGTGCCAGCAGGCGCGGACAGGCCGCCTACGAGCAGTACTTC.